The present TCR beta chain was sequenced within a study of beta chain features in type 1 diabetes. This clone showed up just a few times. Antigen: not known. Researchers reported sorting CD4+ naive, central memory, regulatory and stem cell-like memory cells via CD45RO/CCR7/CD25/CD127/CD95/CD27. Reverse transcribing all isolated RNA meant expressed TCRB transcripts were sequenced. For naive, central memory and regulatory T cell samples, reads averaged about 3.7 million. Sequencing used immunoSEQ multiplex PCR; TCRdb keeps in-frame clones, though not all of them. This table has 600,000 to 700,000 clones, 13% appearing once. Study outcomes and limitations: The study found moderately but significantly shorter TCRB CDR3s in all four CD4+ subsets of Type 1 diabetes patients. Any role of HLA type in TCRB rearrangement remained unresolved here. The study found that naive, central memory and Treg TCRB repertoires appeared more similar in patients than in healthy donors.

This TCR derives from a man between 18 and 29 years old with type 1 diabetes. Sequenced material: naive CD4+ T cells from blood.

The CDR3 loop reads CASSQDQAGGNGYTF. As DNA, the CDR3 is TGCGCCAGCAGCCAAGATCAGGCAGGGGGGAATGGCTACACCTTC. This chain joins TRBV4-1 and TRBJ1-2, with TRBD1 matching 7 bases. The CDR3 length is 15 residues. The germline V gene encodes CDR1 MGHRA and CDR2 YSYEKL. Trimming cost V 0 bases and J 6 bases; bases outside gene matches: 7.